The clone carrying this T cell receptor beta chain has ten or more counts. Its cognate antigen is unknown. As for time point: persistent/refractory GD, antithyroid drugs over 5 years with positive TRAb. Construction of the TCR library relied on RNA isolated from PBMCs. This record comes from a study of regulatory T cells in long-lasting Graves disease. Overall study results and limits: Having only a small sample size may have limited accuracy. Gene preferences differed: TRBV28, TRBJ1-2, TRBJ2-5 in persistent cases. With a few thousand shared public clonotypes, persistent patients exceeded new patients, who shared 950 to 1,000.

Relying on iRepertoire HTBI primers and Arm-PCR of CDR3 regions, the team built TCR beta libraries. Original data processing: Sequenced samples collectively carried approximately 58 TRBV and roughly 15 TRBJ segments. A single record per CDR3 protein comes from TCRdb applying MiXCR to the multiplex PCR reads. The authors' filters were not applied to this entry. This sample has about 470,000 distinct CDR3 sequences, with 20% to 25% found just once. The CDR3 contains 13 residues. V trimming: 5 bases; J trimming: 9 bases; junction bases outside the gene matches: 7. The germline V gene has CDR1 DFQATT and CDR2 SNEGSKA (reference sequence).

Here the sequenced sample was peripheral blood mononuclear cells (PBMCs), taken when the disease was refractory, from a patient treated with antithyroid drugs. This receptor was taken from a female donor with Graves disease. This sequence joins TRBV20-1 and TRBJ1-1; TRBD1 matches 12 bases. Here the CDR3 reads CSAPPGQGAQAFF. Here the CDR3 DNA reads TGCAGTGCTCCCCCGGGACAGGGGGCACAAGCTTTCTTT.